A selection of T cell receptor beta chains follows, all from one sample in a study of cytomegalovirus exposure and HLA in healthy donors. Only in-frame clones appear in the TCRdb table, and some are missing; sequencing was by immunoSEQ multiplex PCR. The sample contains approximately 170,000 clones, approximately 80% of which appear only once. Sequencing was done on a sample of PBMCs. The receptors were gathered from a woman aged 18-29 years in good health and CMV-seronegative. CDR3s leave out the opening cysteine and the closing phenylalanine or tryptophan.

TRBV6-1,ASSEDLRDFKETQY
TRBV15,ATSRAGTGEGYT
TRBV6-1,ASSEERRAPPYEQY
TRBV12-5,ASVANTEAF
TRBV7-2,ASSPGETQY
TRBV5-1,ASSQEPSGSGETQY
TRBV7-3,ASSLPPGELF
TRBV7-3,ASSFQGYNEQF
TRBV28,ASRPGRRHYEQY
TRBV10-3,AISPRDSTYEQY
TRBV6-5,ASSYNQGRGGYT
TRBV19,ASSLQGGNEKLF
TRBV27,ASSFGDGGGYT